The rows below give T cell receptor beta chains drawn from one sample of a study of shared clonotypes between healthy human individuals. Sequencing was performed with immunoSEQ multiplex PCR; in TCRdb, only in-frame clones are kept and a portion is missing. The sample holds a few million clones, about nine tenths seen once. The specimen sequenced was naive CD4+ T cells from PBMCs. The source is a man aged 18 to 30 in good health. Some clones in this sample may be carry-over from other donors' samples. Both conserved end residues are part of each CDR3. The size entry is marked missing in some rows and otherwise reads once, few, many or a size class.

j_gene: TRBJ2-7; len: 14; abundance: -; v_gene: TRBV6-6; CDR3aa: CASSDGQGVYEQYF
j_gene: TRBJ2-7; len: 17; abundance: -; v_gene: TRBV12-1; CDR3aa: CASSLGLAGVVWGEQYF
j_gene: TRBJ2-2; len: 13; abundance: -; v_gene: TRBV5-1; CDR3aa: CASSYQGTGELFF
j_gene: TRBJ2-7; len: 14; abundance: -; v_gene: TRBV7-2; CDR3aa: CASSLTSGRGEQYF
j_gene: TRBJ2-3; len: 16; abundance: -; v_gene: TRBV15; CDR3aa: CATSRDRRRRRDTQYF
j_gene: TRBJ1-1; len: 13; abundance: once; v_gene: TRBV6-6; CDR3aa: CASSRAADTEAFF
j_gene: TRBJ1-2; len: 15; abundance: -; v_gene: TRBV30; CDR3aa: CAWTDWDRGPYGYTF
j_gene: TRBJ2-2; len: 18; abundance: -; v_gene: TRBV4-3; CDR3aa: CASSQDRRAHMNTGELFF
j_gene: TRBJ2-5; len: 14; abundance: -; v_gene: TRBV5-1; CDR3aa: CASSVGLNRETQYF
j_gene: TRBJ2-2; len: 20; abundance: -; v_gene: TRBV28; CDR3aa: CASTLSVRDRGRFLPGELFF
j_gene: TRBJ2-2; len: 18; abundance: -; v_gene: TRBV7-8; CDR3aa: CASSFQPSGRVNTGELFF
j_gene: TRBJ2-5; len: 20; abundance: -; v_gene: TRBV4-1; CDR3aa: CASSRHLLAGGPLVPETQYF
j_gene: TRBJ1-1; len: 18; abundance: -; v_gene: TRBV4-1; CDR3aa: CASSQWGGKEILNTEAFF
j_gene: TRBJ2-1; len: 14; abundance: once; v_gene: TRBV6-6; CDR3aa: CASRAPLVGDEQFF
j_gene: TRBJ2-6; len: 18; abundance: -; v_gene: TRBV5-1; CDR3aa: CASSLGTGGVAGANVLTF
j_gene: TRBJ1-1; len: 14; abundance: once; v_gene: TRBV5-1; CDR3aa: CASSRGAQGTEAFF
j_gene: TRBJ2-5; len: 15; abundance: -; v_gene: TRBV19; CDR3aa: CASSTDGPGGETQYF
j_gene: TRBJ1-1; len: 16; abundance: -; v_gene: TRBV2; CDR3aa: CASRKGPDGWSTEAFF
j_gene: TRBJ1-1; len: 15; abundance: -; v_gene: TRBV10-1; CDR3aa: CASSNGNRGDTEAFF
j_gene: TRBJ1-1; len: 14; abundance: -; v_gene: TRBV7-9; CDR3aa: CASSLVGPSLVAFF
j_gene: TRBJ2-3; len: 15; abundance: -; v_gene: TRBV9; CDR3aa: CASSATGTSTDTQYF
j_gene: TRBJ1-4; len: 15; abundance: -; v_gene: TRBV30; CDR3aa: CAWSVRQGTNEKLFF
j_gene: TRBJ1-4; len: 13; abundance: -; v_gene: TRBV7-6; CDR3aa: CASSPGQSEKLFF
j_gene: TRBJ1-1; len: 13; abundance: -; v_gene: TRBV29-1; CDR3aa: CSVAFRLRAEAFF